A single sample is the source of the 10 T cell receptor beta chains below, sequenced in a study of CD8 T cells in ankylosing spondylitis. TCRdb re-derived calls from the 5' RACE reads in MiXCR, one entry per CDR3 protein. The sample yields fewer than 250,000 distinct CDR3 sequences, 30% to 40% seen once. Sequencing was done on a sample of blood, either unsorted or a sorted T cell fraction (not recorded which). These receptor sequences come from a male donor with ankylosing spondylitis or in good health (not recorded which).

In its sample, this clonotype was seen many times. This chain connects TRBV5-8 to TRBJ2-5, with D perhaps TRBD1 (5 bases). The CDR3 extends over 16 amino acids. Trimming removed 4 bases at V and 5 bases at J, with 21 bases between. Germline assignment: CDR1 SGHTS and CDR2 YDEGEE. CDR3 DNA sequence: TGTGCCAGCAGCGTACCCTCAGGGAAGGTTGGGGAGACCCAGTACTTC. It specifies CASSVPSGKVGETQYF.

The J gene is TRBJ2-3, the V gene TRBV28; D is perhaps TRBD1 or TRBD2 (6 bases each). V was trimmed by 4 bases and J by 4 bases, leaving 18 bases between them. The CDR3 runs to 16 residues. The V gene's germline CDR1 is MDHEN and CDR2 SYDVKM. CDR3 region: CASSSQGIKRADTQYF. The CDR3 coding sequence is TGTGCCAGCAGTTCACAGGGTATCAAGCGGGCAGATACGCAGTATTTT.

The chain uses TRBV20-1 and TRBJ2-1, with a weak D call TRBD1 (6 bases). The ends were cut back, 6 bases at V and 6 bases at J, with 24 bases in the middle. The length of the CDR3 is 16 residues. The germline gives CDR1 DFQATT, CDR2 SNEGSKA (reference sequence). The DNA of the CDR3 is TGCAGTGCCATACAGGGATTTTTTCGTGTAGGCAATGAGCAGTTCTTC. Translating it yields CSAIQGFFRVGNEQFF.

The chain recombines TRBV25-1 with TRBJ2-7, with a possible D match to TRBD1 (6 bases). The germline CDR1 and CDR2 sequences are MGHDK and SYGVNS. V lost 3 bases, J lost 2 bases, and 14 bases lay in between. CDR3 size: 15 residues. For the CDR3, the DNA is TGTGCCAGCAGTGATTGGACAGACACGACCTACGAGCAGTACTTC. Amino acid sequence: CASSDWTDTTYEQYF.

CDR3 sequence reads: CASSQAVGTSYF. DNA for the CDR3: TGCGCCAGCAGTCAAGCCGTCGGGACTAGCTACTTC. The chain uses TRBV5-1 and TRBJ2-5, with 9 bases lining up with TRBD2. This CDR3 is built from 12 residues. Germline CDR1 reads SGHRS; CDR2 reads YFSETQ. V shed 5 bases, J shed 14 bases, and the junction held 10 bases outside the gene matches. The complete variable domain, with remaining parts taken from reference TRBV5-1 and TRBJ2-5, reads KAGVTQTPRYLIKTRGQQVTLSCSPISGHRSVSWYQQTPGQGLQFLFEYFSETQRNKGNFPGRFSGRQFSNSRSEMNVSTLELGDSALYLCASSQAVGTSYFGPGTRLLVL.

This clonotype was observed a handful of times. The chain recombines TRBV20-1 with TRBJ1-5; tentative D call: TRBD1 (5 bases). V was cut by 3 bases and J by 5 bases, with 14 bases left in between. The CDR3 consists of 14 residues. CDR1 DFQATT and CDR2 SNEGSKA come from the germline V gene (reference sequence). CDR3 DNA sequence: TGCAGTGCTAGGGGCGGGACCGATTATCAGCCCCAGCATTTT. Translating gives CSARGGTDYQPQHF.

CDR3 region: CASSRAYDAYEQYF. In DNA form, the CDR3 reads TGTGCCAGCAGTCGAGCCTATGATGCCTACGAGCAGTACTTC. The genes are TRBV5-8 and TRBJ2-7; D is unresolved. This CDR3 region has 14 residues. Germline assignment: CDR1 SGHTS and CDR2 YDEGEE. V was clipped by 5 bases and J by 2 bases, with 14 bases between them.

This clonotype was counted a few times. CDR3: CASSPGAEVETQYF. The CDR3 DNA reads as TGTGCCAGCAGCCCCGGGGCCGAGGTAGAGACCCAGTACTTC. This chain connects TRBV5-6 to TRBJ2-5; D possibly matches TRBD1 or TRBD2 (5 bases each). Germline CDR1 SGHDT, CDR2 YYEEEE. The CDR3 extends over 14 amino acids. Trimming stripped 4 bases from V and 4 bases from J, with 14 bases between.

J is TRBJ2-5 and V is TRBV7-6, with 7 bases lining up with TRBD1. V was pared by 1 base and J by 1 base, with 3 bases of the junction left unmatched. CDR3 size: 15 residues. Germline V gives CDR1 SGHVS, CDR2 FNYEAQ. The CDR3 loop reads CASSLGGTVQETQYF. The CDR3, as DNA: TGTGCCAGCAGCTTAGGGGGGACAGTCCAAGAGACCCAGTACTTC.

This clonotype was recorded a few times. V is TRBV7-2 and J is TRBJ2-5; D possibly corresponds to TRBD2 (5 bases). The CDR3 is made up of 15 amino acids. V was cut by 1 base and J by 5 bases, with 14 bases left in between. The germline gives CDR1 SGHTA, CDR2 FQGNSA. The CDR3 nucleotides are TGTGCCAGCAGCTTAGAGGCTGGGTGGGAGGAGACCCAGTACTTC. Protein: CASSLEAGWEETQYF.